This T cell receptor (beta chain) was captured by sequencing in a study of shared clonotypes between healthy human individuals. Profiling relied on immunoSEQ multiplex PCR, and the TCRdb table lists in-frame clones only, not all of them. The sample includes hundreds of thousands of clones, approximately 96% of them seen just once. Terminally differentiated effector memory CD45RA+ cells were excluded by CCR7 positive selection of CD45RO-negative cells. The CDR3 has 17 residues. The trim removed 8 bases at V and 1 base at J, leaving 15 bases unmatched. Germline V gene sequence: CDR1 SEHNR, CDR2 FQNEAQ (reference sequence).

The TCR was taken from a woman aged 25-40 years in good health. Sequencing was done on a sample of naive CD8+ T cells sorted from blood. This rearrangement joins TRBV7-9 to TRBJ2-3; 7 bases map to TRBD2. CDR3 amino acids: CASGSMSGEGRTDTQYF. The CDR3 bases are TGTGCCAGCGGGTCTATGAGCGGGGAGGGACGCACAGATACGCAGTATTTT.